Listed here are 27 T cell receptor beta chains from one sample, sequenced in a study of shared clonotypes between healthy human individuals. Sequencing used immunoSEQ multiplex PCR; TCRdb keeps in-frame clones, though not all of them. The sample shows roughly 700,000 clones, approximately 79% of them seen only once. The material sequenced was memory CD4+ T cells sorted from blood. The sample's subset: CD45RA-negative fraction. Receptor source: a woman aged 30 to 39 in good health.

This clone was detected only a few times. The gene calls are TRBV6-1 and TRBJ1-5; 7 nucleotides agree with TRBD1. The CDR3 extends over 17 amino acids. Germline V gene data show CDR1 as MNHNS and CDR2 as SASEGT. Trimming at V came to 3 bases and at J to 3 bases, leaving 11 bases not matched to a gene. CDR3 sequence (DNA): TGTGCCAGCAGTGAGCTCCCGGGACAGTCCATCAATCAGCCCCAGCATTTT. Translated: CASSELPGQSINQPQHF.

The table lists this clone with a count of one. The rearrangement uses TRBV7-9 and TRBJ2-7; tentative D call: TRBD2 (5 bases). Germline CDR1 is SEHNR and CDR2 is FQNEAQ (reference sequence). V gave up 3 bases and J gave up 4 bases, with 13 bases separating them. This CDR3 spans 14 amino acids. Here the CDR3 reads CASSFGTGSYEQYF. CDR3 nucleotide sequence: TGTGCCAGCAGCTTCGGAACGGGATCGTACGAGCAGTACTTC.

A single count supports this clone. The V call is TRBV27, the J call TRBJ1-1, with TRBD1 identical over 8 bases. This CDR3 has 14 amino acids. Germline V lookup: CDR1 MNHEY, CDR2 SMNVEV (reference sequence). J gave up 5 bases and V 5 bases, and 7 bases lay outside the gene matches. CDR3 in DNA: TGTGCCAGCAGTATTGGACAGGGAAAGACTGAAGCTTTCTTT. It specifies CASSIGQGKTEAFF.

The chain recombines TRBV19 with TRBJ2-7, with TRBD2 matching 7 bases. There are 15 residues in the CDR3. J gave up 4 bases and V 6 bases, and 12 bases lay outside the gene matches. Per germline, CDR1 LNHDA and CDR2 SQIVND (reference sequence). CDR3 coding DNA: TGTGCCAGTAGCCTAGCGGCGACGGAACGTTACGAGCAGTACTTC. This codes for CASSLAATERYEQYF.

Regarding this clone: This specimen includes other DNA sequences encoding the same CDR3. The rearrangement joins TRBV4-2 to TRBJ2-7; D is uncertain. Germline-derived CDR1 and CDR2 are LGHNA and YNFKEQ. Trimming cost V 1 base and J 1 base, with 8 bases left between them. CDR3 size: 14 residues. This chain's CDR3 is CASSQGGSSYEQYF. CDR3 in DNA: TGTGCCAGCAGCCAAGGCGGTTCGTCCTACGAGCAGTACTTC.

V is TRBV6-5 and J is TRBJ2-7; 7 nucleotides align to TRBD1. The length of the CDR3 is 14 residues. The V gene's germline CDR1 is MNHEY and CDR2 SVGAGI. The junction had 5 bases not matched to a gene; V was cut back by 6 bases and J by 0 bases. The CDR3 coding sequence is TGTGCCAGCAGCAACCAGGGGGACTCCTACGAGCAGTACTTC. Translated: CASSNQGDSYEQYF.

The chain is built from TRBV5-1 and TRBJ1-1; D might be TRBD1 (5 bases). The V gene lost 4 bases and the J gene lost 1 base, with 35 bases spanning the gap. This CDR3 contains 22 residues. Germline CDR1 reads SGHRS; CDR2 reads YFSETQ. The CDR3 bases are TGCGCCAGCAGCATAAAGCCACCAGGGTTAACTAATATGAACACCAGGAACACTGAAGCTTTCTTT. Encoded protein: CASSIKPPGLTNMNTRNTEAFF. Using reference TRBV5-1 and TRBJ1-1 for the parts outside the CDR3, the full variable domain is KAGVTQTPRYLIKTRGQQVTLSCSPISGHRSVSWYQQTPGQGLQFLFEYFSETQRNKGNFPGRFSGRQFSNSRSEMNVSTLELGDSALYLCASSIKPPGLTNMNTRNTEAFFGQGTRLTVV.

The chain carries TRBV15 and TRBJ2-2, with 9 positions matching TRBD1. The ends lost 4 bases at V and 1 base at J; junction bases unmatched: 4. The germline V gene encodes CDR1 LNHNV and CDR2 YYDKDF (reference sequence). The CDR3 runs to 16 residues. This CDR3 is CATSTHRGRNTGELFF. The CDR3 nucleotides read TGTGCCACCAGCACCCACAGGGGGCGGAACACCGGGGAGCTGTTTTTT.

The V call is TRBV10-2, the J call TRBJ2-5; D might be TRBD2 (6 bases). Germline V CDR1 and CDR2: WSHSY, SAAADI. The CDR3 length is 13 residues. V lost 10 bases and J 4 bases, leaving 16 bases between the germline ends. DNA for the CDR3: TGCGCCACCGCGAGGGAGGTGCGAGAGACCCAGTACTTC. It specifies CATAREVRETQYF.

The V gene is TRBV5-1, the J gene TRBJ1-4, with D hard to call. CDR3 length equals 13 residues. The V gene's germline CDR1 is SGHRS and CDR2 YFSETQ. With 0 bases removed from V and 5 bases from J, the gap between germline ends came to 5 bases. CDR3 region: CASSLGLNEKLFF. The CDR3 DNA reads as TGCGCCAGCAGCTTGGGCTTAAATGAAAAACTGTTTTTT.

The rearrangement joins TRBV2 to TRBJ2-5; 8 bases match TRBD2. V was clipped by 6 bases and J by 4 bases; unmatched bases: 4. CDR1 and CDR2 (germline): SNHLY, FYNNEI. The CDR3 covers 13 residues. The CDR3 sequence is CASRVGGGETQYF. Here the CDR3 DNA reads TGTGCCAGCAGAGTCGGGGGGGGAGAGACCCAGTACTTC.

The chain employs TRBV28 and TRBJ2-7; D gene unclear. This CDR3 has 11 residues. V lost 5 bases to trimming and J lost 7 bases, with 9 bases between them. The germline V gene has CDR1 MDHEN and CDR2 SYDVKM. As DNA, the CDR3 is TGTGCCAGCAGTCAGAGCCGGGAGCAGTACTTC. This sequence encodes CASSQSREQYF.

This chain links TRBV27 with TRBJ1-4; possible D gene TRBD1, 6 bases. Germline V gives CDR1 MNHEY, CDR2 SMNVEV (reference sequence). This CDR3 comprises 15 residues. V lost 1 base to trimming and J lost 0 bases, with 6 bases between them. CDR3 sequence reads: CASSLYRATNEKLFF. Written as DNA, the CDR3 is TGTGCCAGCAGTTTATACAGGGCAACTAATGAAAAACTGTTTTTT.

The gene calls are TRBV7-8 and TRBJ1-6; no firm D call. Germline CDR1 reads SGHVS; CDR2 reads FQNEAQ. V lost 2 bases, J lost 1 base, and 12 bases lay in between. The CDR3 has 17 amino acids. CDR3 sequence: CASSLTVVISYNSPLHF. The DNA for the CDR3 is TGTGCCAGCAGCTTAACGGTTGTGATATCCTATAATTCACCCCTCCACTTT.

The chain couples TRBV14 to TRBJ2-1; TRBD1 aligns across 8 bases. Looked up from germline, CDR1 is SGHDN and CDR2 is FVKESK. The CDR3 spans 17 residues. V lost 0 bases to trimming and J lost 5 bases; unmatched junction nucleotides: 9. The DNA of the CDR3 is TGTGCCAGCAGCCAAGATTCCGGGACAGGACTCAACAATGAGCAGTTCTTC. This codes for CASSQDSGTGLNNEQFF.

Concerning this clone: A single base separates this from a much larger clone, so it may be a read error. The CDR3 DNA is TGTGCCAGCAGTTTCTATAGCAATCAGCCCCAGCATTTT. This gives the protein CASSFYSNQPQHF. V is TRBV11-3 and J is TRBJ1-5; D gene unclear. V lost 6 bases and J lost 0, with 6 bases in between. Germline V lookup: CDR1 SGHNT, CDR2 YENEEA. This CDR3 region has 13 residues. Full variable domain (rest looked up from reference TRBV11-3 and TRBJ1-5): EAGVVQSPRYKIIEKKQPVAFWCNPISGHNTLYWYLQNLGQGPELLIRYENEEAVDDSQLPKDRFSAERLKGVDSTLKIQPAELGDSAVYLCASSFYSNQPQHFGDGTRLSIL.

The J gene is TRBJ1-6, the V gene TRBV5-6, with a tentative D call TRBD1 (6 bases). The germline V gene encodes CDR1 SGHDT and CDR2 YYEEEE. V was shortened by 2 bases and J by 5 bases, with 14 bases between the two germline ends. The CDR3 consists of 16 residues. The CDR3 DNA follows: TGTGCCAGCAGCTTAATACGGACAGAGAATAATTCACCCCTCCACTTT. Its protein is CASSLIRTENNSPLHF.

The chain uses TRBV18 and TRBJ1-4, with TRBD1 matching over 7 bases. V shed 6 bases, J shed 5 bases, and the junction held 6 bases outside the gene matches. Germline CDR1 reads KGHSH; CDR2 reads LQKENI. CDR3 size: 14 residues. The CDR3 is CASSLGQKNEKLFF. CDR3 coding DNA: TGTGCCAGCTCCCTGGGACAGAAAAATGAAAAACTGTTTTTT.

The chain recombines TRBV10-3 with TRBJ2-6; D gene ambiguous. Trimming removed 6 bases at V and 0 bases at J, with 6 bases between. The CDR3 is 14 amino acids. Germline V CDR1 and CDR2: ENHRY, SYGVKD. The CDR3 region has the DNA TGTGCCATCAGCGACAACTCTGGGGCCAACGTCCTGACTTTC. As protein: CAISDNSGANVLTF.

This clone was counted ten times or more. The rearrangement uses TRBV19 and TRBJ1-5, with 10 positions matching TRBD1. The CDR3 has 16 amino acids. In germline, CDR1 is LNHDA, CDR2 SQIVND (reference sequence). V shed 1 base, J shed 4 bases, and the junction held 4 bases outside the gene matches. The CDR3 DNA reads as TGTGCCAGTAGTATAGTGGGGACAGGGGTTAATCAGCCCCAGCATTTT. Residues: CASSIVGTGVNQPQHF. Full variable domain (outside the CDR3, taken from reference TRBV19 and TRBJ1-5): DGGITQSPKYLFRKEGQNVTLSCEQNLNHDAMYWYRQDPGQGLRLIYYSQIVNDFQKGDIAEGYSVSREKKESFPLTVTSAQKNPTAFYLCASSIVGTGVNQPQHFGDGTRLSIL.

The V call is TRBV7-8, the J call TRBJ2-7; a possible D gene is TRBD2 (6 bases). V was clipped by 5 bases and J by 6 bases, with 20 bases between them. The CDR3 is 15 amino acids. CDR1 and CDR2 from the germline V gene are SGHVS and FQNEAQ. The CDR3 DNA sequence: TGTGCCAGCAGCCTGGAGCGGAGGGGCCTCCGCGAGCAGTACTTC. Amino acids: CASSLERRGLREQYF.

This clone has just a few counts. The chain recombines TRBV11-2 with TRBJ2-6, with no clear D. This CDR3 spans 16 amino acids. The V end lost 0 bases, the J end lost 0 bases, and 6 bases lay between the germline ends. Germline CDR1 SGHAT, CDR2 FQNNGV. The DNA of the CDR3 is TGTGCCAGCAGCTTAGAAGGTGCCTCTGGGGCCAACGTCCTGACTTTC. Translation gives CASSLEGASGANVLTF.

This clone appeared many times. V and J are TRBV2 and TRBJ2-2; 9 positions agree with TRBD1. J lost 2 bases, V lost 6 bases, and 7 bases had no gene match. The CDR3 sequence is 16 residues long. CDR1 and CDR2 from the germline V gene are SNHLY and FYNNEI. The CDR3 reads CASSFGQGYNTGELFF. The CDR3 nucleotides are TGTGCCAGCAGCTTTGGACAGGGGTACAACACCGGGGAGCTGTTTTTT.

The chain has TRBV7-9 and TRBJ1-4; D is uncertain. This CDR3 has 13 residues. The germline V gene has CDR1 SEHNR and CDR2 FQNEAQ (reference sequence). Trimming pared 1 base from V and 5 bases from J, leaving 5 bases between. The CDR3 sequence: CASSLEQNEKLFF. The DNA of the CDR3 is TGTGCCAGCAGCTTAGAACAGAATGAAAAACTGTTTTTT.

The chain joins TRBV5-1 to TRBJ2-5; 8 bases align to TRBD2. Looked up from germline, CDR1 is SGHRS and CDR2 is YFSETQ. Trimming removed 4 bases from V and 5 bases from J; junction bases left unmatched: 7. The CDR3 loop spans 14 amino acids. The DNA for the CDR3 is TGCGCCAGCAGCACAAGCGGGAGTGTTGAGACCCAGTACTTC. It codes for CASSTSGSVETQYF.

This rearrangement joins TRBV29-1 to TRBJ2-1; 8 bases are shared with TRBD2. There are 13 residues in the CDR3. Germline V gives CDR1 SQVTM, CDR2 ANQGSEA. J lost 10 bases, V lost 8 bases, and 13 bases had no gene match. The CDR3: CSSQTGTRQEQFF. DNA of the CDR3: TGCAGCTCCCAAACCGGGACTAGACAAGAGCAGTTCTTC.

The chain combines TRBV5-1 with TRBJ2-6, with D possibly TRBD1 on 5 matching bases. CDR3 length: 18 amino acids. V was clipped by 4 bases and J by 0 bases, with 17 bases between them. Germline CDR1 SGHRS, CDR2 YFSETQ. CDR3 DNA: TGCGCCAGCAGCGGGCTTGGGGCCGAGAGCTCTGGGGCCAACGTCCTGACTTTC. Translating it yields CASSGLGAESSGANVLTF.